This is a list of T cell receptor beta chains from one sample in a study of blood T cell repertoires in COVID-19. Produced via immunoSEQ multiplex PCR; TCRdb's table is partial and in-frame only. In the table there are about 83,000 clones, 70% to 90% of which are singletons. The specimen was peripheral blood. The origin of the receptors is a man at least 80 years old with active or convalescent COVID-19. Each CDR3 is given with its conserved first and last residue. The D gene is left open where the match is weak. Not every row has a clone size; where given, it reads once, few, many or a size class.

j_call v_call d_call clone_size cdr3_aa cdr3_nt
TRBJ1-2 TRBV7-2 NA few CASSLSLNPYGYTF TGTGCCAGCAGCCTAAGTCTTAACCCCTATGGCTACACCTTC
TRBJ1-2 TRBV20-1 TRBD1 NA CSARTGNGYTF TGCAGTGCTAGGACAGGGAATGGCTACACCTTC
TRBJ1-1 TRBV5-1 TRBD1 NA CASSPGDRGTEAFF TGCGCCAGCAGCCCGGGGGACAGGGGCACTGAAGCTTTCTTT
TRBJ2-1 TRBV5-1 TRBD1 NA CASSLAYTGGNEQFF TGCGCCAGCAGCTTGGCGTACACAGGGGGCAATGAGCAGTTCTTC
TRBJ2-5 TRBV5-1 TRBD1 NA CASSPGYRGQETQYF TGCGCCAGCAGCCCCGGTTACAGGGGGCAGGAGACCCAGTACTTC
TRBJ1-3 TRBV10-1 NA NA CASSADTSGNTIYF TGCGCCAGCAGTGCGGACACATCTGGAAACACCATATATTTT
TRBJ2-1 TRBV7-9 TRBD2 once CASSAGTSGTNEQFF TGTGCCAGCAGCGCCGGGACTAGCGGGACCAATGAGCAGTTCTTC
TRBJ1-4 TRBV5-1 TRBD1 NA CASSLDGTVSEKLFF TGCGCCAGCAGCTTGGATGGGACAGTGAGTGAAAAACTGTTTTTT
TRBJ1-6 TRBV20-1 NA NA CSASRQDNSPLHF TGCAGTGCTAGTAGACAGGATAATTCACCCCTCCACTTT
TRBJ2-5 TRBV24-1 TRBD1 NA CATSDYETGKETQYF TGTGCCACCAGTGATTATGAGACAGGGAAAGAGACCCAGTACTTC